A selection of T cell receptor beta chains follows, all from one sample in a study of radiotherapy plus CTLA-4 blockade in lung cancer. Some clones are missing from TCRdb's copy, which holds only in-frame ones; the method was immunoSEQ multiplex PCR. The sample records roughly 30,000 clones, about 78% being singletons. This material consisted of peripheral blood, taken from a patient treated with radiotherapy plus ipilimumab. All receptors come from a human donor with non-small cell lung cancer who had stable disease on radiotherapy plus ipilimumab. The CDR3 runs from the conserved cysteine through the conserved F or W. Each record gives: D gene, J gene, clone size, V gene, CDR3 DNA, CDR3 protein. The D gene is left open where the match is weak. A clone size is listed for some rows: how often the clone was seen (once, few, many), or a class if it is expanded.

D: TRBD1; J: TRBJ1-2; size: NA; V: TRBV10-3; DNA: TGTGCCATCAGTGACCCTGGACAGGGGCTGAATGGCTACACCTTC; CDR3: CAISDPGQGLNGYTF
D: NA; J: TRBJ1-5; size: NA; V: TRBV6-1; DNA: TGTGCCAGCAGTCAACAGGGTGATAGCAATCAGCCCCAGCATTTT; CDR3: CASSQQGDSNQPQHF
D: TRBD1; J: TRBJ2-7; size: NA; V: TRBV5-6; DNA: TGTGCCAGCAGCTTGGCGCAGGGGGTGGGCGAGCAGTACTTC; CDR3: CASSLAQGVGEQYF
D: NA; J: TRBJ2-1; size: NA; V: TRBV5-6; DNA: TGTGCCAGCAGCTTAAGGGCACACCTCTACAATGAGCAGTTCTTC; CDR3: CASSLRAHLYNEQFF
D: NA; J: TRBJ2-2; size: few; V: TRBV5-1; DNA: TGCGCCAGCAGCCTGGCGTTAAGGACCCTCGCCTTTCCCGGGGAGCTGTTTTTT; CDR3: CASSLALRTLAFPGELFF
D: TRBD1; J: TRBJ2-5; size: NA; V: TRBV5-6; DNA: TGTGCCAGCAGCTTGAACCCGGGACAGGCGCAAGAGACCCAGTACTTC; CDR3: CASSLNPGQAQETQYF
D: NA; J: TRBJ1-3; size: NA; V: TRBV11-3; DNA: TGTGCCAGCAGCTTGGGCAGCTCTGGAAACACCATATATTTT; CDR3: CASSLGSSGNTIYF
D: NA; J: TRBJ1-1; size: few; V: TRBV18; DNA: TGTGCCAGCTCACCTTTTGCCGTTGCGGACTCTCGTTTAGCTTTCTTT; CDR3: CASSPFAVADSRLAFF
D: TRBD1; J: TRBJ1-5; size: few; V: TRBV27; DNA: TGTGCCAGCAGGGGGGGAGGGGGCGGCGGTCAGCCCCAGCATTTT; CDR3: CASRGGGGGGQPQHF
D: TRBD2; J: TRBJ2-4; size: NA; V: TRBV13; DNA: TGTGCCAGCAGCTCACCCGGGGGGGCGGCCAAAAACATTCAGTACTTC; CDR3: CASSSPGGAAKNIQYF
D: NA; J: TRBJ2-3; size: NA; V: TRBV10-3; DNA: TGTGCCATCAGCACTCTAGGCACAGATACGCAGTATTTT; CDR3: CAISTLGTDTQYF
D: NA; J: TRBJ2-7; size: NA; V: TRBV10-2; DNA: TGCGCCAGCAAACCCCAGGGAGATGCCTACTTC; CDR3: CASKPQGDAYF
D: TRBD1; J: TRBJ1-2; size: once; V: TRBV2; DNA: TGTGCCAGCAGTGGGGACAGGGGATTAGCATATGGCTACACCTTC; CDR3: CASSGDRGLAYGYTF
D: TRBD2; J: TRBJ2-1; size: NA; V: TRBV7-9; DNA: TGTGCCAGCAGCTCTCTAGCGGGGGGGCAAAATGAGCAGTTCTTC; CDR3: CASSSLAGGQNEQFF
D: NA; J: TRBJ1-2; size: once; V: TRBV20-1; DNA: TGCAGTGCCCTGGACGGGTATGGCTACACCTTC; CDR3: CSALDGYGYTF
D: TRBD2; J: TRBJ2-7; size: NA; V: TRBV27; DNA: TGTGCCAGCAGTTTAATAGCGGGGGAATACGAGCAGTACTTC; CDR3: CASSLIAGEYEQYF
D: TRBD1; J: TRBJ1-2; size: once; V: TRBV7-2; DNA: TGTGCCAGCAGCTTAGGGCTGGGGGACAGCAGGTCGAATGGCTACACCTTC; CDR3: CASSLGLGDSRSNGYTF
D: NA; J: TRBJ1-5; size: few; V: TRBV21-1; DNA: TGTGCCAGCCCGGGACAGAGAAATCAGCCCCAGCATTTT; CDR3: CASPGQRNQPQHF
D: NA; J: TRBJ2-1; size: NA; V: TRBV5-1; DNA: TGCGCCAGCAGCCCGGGCTTGGACGGACACTCTTACAATGAGCAGTTCTTC; CDR3: CASSPGLDGHSYNEQFF
D: NA; J: TRBJ1-1; size: NA; V: TRBV9; DNA: TGTGCCAGCAGCCCCGCGGGGGCGGTCACTGAAGCTTTCTTT; CDR3: CASSPAGAVTEAFF
D: TRBD1; J: TRBJ1-6; size: NA; V: TRBV4-3; DNA: TGCGCCAGCAGCCAAGGTAGACAGGGGGCCCATTCACCCCTCCACTTT; CDR3: CASSQGRQGAHSPLHF
D: NA; J: TRBJ2-3; size: NA; V: TRBV19; DNA: TGTGCCAGTACCGCGACAGGGCGGGGAGGAGATACGCAGTATTTT; CDR3: CASTATGRGGDTQYF
D: NA; J: TRBJ1-6; size: NA; V: TRBV5-1; DNA: TGCGCCAGCAGCTTGGCAGGGTCCTATAATTCACCCCTCCACTTT; CDR3: CASSLAGSYNSPLHF
D: NA; J: TRBJ1-3; size: NA; V: TRBV6-5; DNA: TGTGCCAGCAGTTACTCGATAGGTCCTGGAAACACCATATATTTT; CDR3: CASSYSIGPGNTIYF
D: NA; J: TRBJ1-1; size: once; V: TRBV5-4; DNA: TGTGCCAGCAGCCTCCAACATACTGAAGCTTTCTTT; CDR3: CASSLQHTEAFF
D: NA; J: TRBJ1-1; size: NA; V: TRBV10-1; DNA: TGCGCCAGCCAACAGGGAAGCGGCACTGAAGCTTTCTTT; CDR3: CASQQGSGTEAFF
D: NA; J: TRBJ1-1; size: NA; V: TRBV6-6; DNA: TGTGCCAGCAGTTACCCCCGCCCCTGGGCTTCCTTT; CDR3: CASSYPRPWASF
D: NA; J: TRBJ2-7; size: NA; V: TRBV19; DNA: TGTGCCAGTAGTATAGACCCCGGGGAGCAGTACTTC; CDR3: CASSIDPGEQYF
D: NA; J: TRBJ1-1; size: NA; V: TRBV6-4; DNA: TGTGCCAGCAGGCCCTTCGGGGCTAGCACTGAAGCTTTCTTT; CDR3: CASRPFGASTEAFF
D: NA; J: TRBJ1-5; size: once; V: TRBV5-5; DNA: TGTGCCAGCAGCTTAGGGAACAGGGCTCAGAATCAGCCCCAGCATTTT; CDR3: CASSLGNRAQNQPQHF
D: NA; J: TRBJ1-4; size: few; V: TRBV5-1; DNA: TGCGCCAGCTCCCCGGACGGCATGGGCGAAAAACTGTTTTTT; CDR3: CASSPDGMGEKLFF
D: NA; J: TRBJ1-1; size: NA; V: TRBV5-6; DNA: TGTGCCAGCAGCTTGGGTTTGGTAGCTTTCTTT; CDR3: CASSLGLVAFF
D: NA; J: TRBJ1-4; size: NA; V: TRBV5-1; DNA: TGCGCCAGCAGTTACAGGGACTGGGATGAAAAACTGTTTTTT; CDR3: CASSYRDWDEKLFF
D: NA; J: TRBJ2-3; size: few; V: TRBV19; DNA: TGTGCCAGTAGAGAAAGGGTTGTTTCAGATACGCAGTATTTT; CDR3: CASRERVVSDTQYF
D: NA; J: TRBJ2-1; size: NA; V: TRBV6-1; DNA: TGTGCCAGCAGTGGGGGACTTGGGCAGTTCTTC; CDR3: CASSGGLGQFF
D: NA; J: TRBJ1-4; size: NA; V: TRBV15; DNA: TGTGCCACCAGCAGAGATGGAACGGAAAAACTGTTTTTT; CDR3: CATSRDGTEKLFF
D: TRBD1; J: TRBJ1-3; size: NA; V: TRBV27; DNA: TGTGCCAGCAGTCTGAACAGGGGGTTCTCTGGAAACACCATATATTTT; CDR3: CASSLNRGFSGNTIYF
D: TRBD1; J: TRBJ2-6; size: NA; V: TRBV7-8; DNA: TGTGCCAGCAGCTCAGGGACAGGGCCCTCCGGGGCCAACGTCCTGACTTTC; CDR3: CASSSGTGPSGANVLTF
D: TRBD1; J: TRBJ1-1; size: NA; V: TRBV7-8; DNA: TGTGCCAGCAGCCCCACAGGGGTAATCGCTGAAGCTTTCTTT; CDR3: CASSPTGVIAEAFF
D: TRBD1; J: TRBJ2-2; size: NA; V: TRBV7-2; DNA: TGTGCCAGCAGTTCATTCAGGGGGCGCACCGGGGAGCTGTTTTTT; CDR3: CASSSFRGRTGELFF
D: TRBD1; J: TRBJ2-1; size: once; V: TRBV5-7; DNA: TGTGCCAGCATCTCCGAGGGACAGGGGGCATGGGAGCAGTTCTTC; CDR3: CASISEGQGAWEQFF
D: TRBD1; J: TRBJ2-3; size: NA; V: TRBV7-2; DNA: TGTGCCAGCTCGGACAGGGTAGATACGCAGTATTTT; CDR3: CASSDRVDTQYF
D: NA; J: TRBJ1-6; size: NA; V: TRBV30; DNA: TGTGCCTGGAGCAATAATTCACCCCTCCACTTT; CDR3: CAWSNNSPLHF
D: TRBD2; J: TRBJ2-1; size: NA; V: TRBV7-6; DNA: TGTGCCAGCAGCTTAGCGGAGGACGGGGGGGGATCCAATGAGCAGTTCTTC; CDR3: CASSLAEDGGGSNEQFF
D: NA; J: TRBJ1-2; size: NA; V: TRBV6-5; DNA: TGTGCCAGCAGTTACGCGGCAGGCTATGGCTACACCTTC; CDR3: CASSYAAGYGYTF
D: TRBD2; J: TRBJ2-3; size: NA; V: TRBV4-1; DNA: TGCGCCAGCAACCCAGCCCCCAATGGACTAGCGGCAGATACGCAGTATTTT; CDR3: CASNPAPNGLAADTQYF
D: NA; J: TRBJ1-5; size: NA; V: TRBV28; DNA: TGTGCCAGCATCCGACCAGGGGATAGCAATCAGCCCCAGCATTTT; CDR3: CASIRPGDSNQPQHF
D: NA; J: TRBJ2-1; size: NA; V: TRBV10-2; DNA: TGCGCCAGCGAGGGAGATAAGAGCTCCTACAATGAGCAGTTCTTC; CDR3: CASEGDKSSYNEQFF
D: NA; J: TRBJ1-1; size: NA; V: TRBV11-2; DNA: TGTGCCAGCAGCTTAGGGTTGAACACTGAAGCTTTCTTT; CDR3: CASSLGLNTEAFF
D: NA; J: TRBJ1-5; size: once; V: TRBV7-8; DNA: TGTGCCAGCAGCTTACGGCTCAGGGCTTCGGGGGGCAATCAGCCCCAGCATTTT; CDR3: CASSLRLRASGGNQPQHF
D: NA; J: TRBJ1-1; size: NA; V: TRBV7-9; DNA: TGTGCCAGCAGCTTAGCTACGGGGGCGAAGACTGAAGCTTTCTTT; CDR3: CASSLATGAKTEAFF
D: TRBD2; J: TRBJ2-5; size: NA; V: TRBV9; DNA: TGTGCCAGCAGCGTAGGGGCTAGCGGGGGTCAAGAGACCCAGTACTTC; CDR3: CASSVGASGGQETQYF
D: NA; J: TRBJ1-3; size: NA; V: TRBV4-1; DNA: TGCGCCAGCAGCCAAGATAATAACACGCCACTCTCTGGAAACACCATATATTTT; CDR3: CASSQDNNTPLSGNTIYF
D: NA; J: TRBJ2-4; size: NA; V: TRBV29-1; DNA: TGCAGCGCTAAAACAGGGTTTGAGGACAAAAACATTCAGTACTTC; CDR3: CSAKTGFEDKNIQYF
D: NA; J: TRBJ1-4; size: NA; V: TRBV4-1; DNA: TGCGCCAGCAGCCAAGTTCCAGGGGTGGATGAAAAACTGTTTTTT; CDR3: CASSQVPGVDEKLFF
D: NA; J: TRBJ2-4; size: NA; V: TRBV27; DNA: TGTGCCAGCAGTTCCTTAAGCAAAAACATTCAGTACTTC; CDR3: CASSSLSKNIQYF
D: TRBD2; J: TRBJ2-1; size: NA; V: TRBV5-1; DNA: TGCGCCAGCAGCGTGACTAGCGGGGGGGCATATGAGCAGTTCTTC; CDR3: CASSVTSGGAYEQFF